The T cell receptor (beta chain) under discussion was sequenced for a study of blood T cell repertoires in COVID-19 (dated by TCRdb to the early 2020s). With respect to the entire study: Collaborator samples came from the United States, Italy and Spain and covered acute and convalescent phases of COVID-19. The prospective study material was composed of cDNA or gDNA derived from T cells, B-cell-depleted T cells, or PBMCs. Deeply sampled blood TCRbeta repertoires from subjects exposed to, actively infected with, or recovered from COVID-19 were included in the dataset. The repertoires were made available in a free public database intended to serve as a resource for research on the immune response to SARS-CoV-2. The samples were drawn from the first 160 participants of the ongoing ImmuneRACE study and from 950 to 1,500 subjects provided by 6 global collaborators. A de-identified subject ID, COVID-19 status, age in years and sex were almost always included in the sample metadata. Where available, HLA class I and class II types were taken from metadata supplied by the sample provider and were not determined by assay-based typing. Results the study describes overall, beyond this receptor: How much clinical and demographic metadata was included differed by source and by participant, and the metadata was provided uncurated.

Counted from cysteine to phenylalanine, this CDR3 has 12 amino acids. The retained sequence is limited to the CDR3, 36 bases, with the frame set at the first base. Taken from the germline V gene, the CDR1 and CDR2 loops are KGHDR and SFDVKD. After removal of 9 bases from V and 5 bases from J, the junction retains 4 bases not matched to a gene. Participants in the prospective study were enrolled through a virtual design, were aged roughly 18 to 100 years, and lived in some 24 United States geographic areas. Cohort assignment in the prospective study relied on participant-reported clinical history from a screening survey and a study questionnaire. Recovered participants in ImmuneRACE Cohort 3 were defined by two consecutive negative NP/OP PCR tests, clearance by a healthcare professional, or resolution of symptoms. Each participant in the prospective study had whole blood, serum and a nasopharyngeal or oropharyngeal swab collected by mobile phlebotomists. Participants in the prospective study had the option to provide additional blood draws and questionnaires over a roughly 2-month period. Before DNA extraction, prospective study blood samples were shipped either frozen or at room temperature.

In its sample, this clone was seen once. Its recognized antigen is unknown. No much larger clone exists at a distance of one base, and base qualities are not known. TCRbeta CDR3 regions were amplified from genomic DNA by means of the immunoSEQ Assay, a bias-controlled multiplex PCR. Per the authors' processing: The number of nucleated cells in each sample was estimated from the amplification of reference gene primers within the assay. To quantify the absolute abundance of each unique TCRbeta CDR3 rearrangement, sequence reads were collapsed and filtered. For each sample, productive Simpson clonality was calculated as the square root of Simpson's diversity index over productive rearrangements. This immuneACCESS table, as held by TCRdb, lists in-frame sequences with V and J called but not all clones. Of the missing ones, under half trace to an unresolved V gene in checked studies; the others have no known cause. The V and J calls and the clone size are those of that table, but D and trimming were determined from the DNA. The sample profile shows some 300,000 clones; about 90% of them were found once. Almost 9.5% of the sample comes from the top ten.

The chain uses TRBV24-1 and TRBJ1-2; 8 middle bases align to TRBD1. The specimen sequenced was PBMCs or T cells enriched from blood (not recorded which). The clonotype was recovered from a woman in her twenties or thirties who had recovered from COVID-19. The nucleotides are TGTGCCACCGCGAGACAGGGGTATGGCTACACCTTC. This sequence encodes CATARQGYGYTF.